The sequence of this T cell receptor (beta chain) was determined in a study of T cell responses to AZD1222 COVID-19 vaccine. Study outcomes and limitations: White British ancestry dominated among donors, who included more females, and clonal diversity was possibly underestimated. Two AZD1222 doses significantly raised spike-specific TCR breadth and depth over controls. Only a handful of AZD1222 recipients were seropositive at baseline.

Germline V gene data show CDR1 as SGHDT and CDR2 as YYEEEE. V gave up 4 bases and J gave up 7 bases, with 15 bases separating them. The CDR3 consists of 13 residues. Second doses that came at about 4 or about 12 weeks were put together. Profiled with immunoSEQ multiplex PCR; TCRdb holds only in-frame clones, not every one. The sample contains approximately 80,000 clones, around 85% of which appear only once. Note on this clone: Its target is not known.

The rearrangement joins TRBV5-6 to TRBJ2-7; no clear D. The sequencing here drew on peripheral blood, taken 28 days after the second AZD1222 dose. The sequence was obtained from an adult who received the AZD1222 COVID-19 vaccine. The CDR3, as DNA: TGTGCCAGCAGCATAGGACCTTTGGGGGAGCAGTACTTC. Protein product: CASSIGPLGEQYF.